This T cell receptor beta chain emerged from a study of cytomegalovirus exposure and HLA in healthy donors. General observations from the study: The study recorded 150 to 200 TCR beta chains that were cytomegalovirus-associated.

Looked up from germline, CDR1 is SNHLY and CDR2 is FYNNEI. The CDR3 runs to 13 residues. The protocol was immunoSEQ multiplex PCR, while the TCRdb copy is restricted to in-frame clones and leaves out a portion. The data show 200,000 or so clones, more than 65% seen once. Details on this clone: Its antigen is unknown. At one of its ends the junction is not consistent with the germline gene, which may arise from a read error.

The chain combines TRBV2 with TRBJ2-7, with D perhaps matching TRBD1 (6 bases). Sequencing used PBMCs. This clonotype was obtained from a woman in her thirties in good health and CMV-seropositive. CDR3 loop: CASREEQGYEQYF. CDR3 nucleotides: TGTGCCAGCAGAGAAGAACAGGGATACGAGCAGTACTTC.